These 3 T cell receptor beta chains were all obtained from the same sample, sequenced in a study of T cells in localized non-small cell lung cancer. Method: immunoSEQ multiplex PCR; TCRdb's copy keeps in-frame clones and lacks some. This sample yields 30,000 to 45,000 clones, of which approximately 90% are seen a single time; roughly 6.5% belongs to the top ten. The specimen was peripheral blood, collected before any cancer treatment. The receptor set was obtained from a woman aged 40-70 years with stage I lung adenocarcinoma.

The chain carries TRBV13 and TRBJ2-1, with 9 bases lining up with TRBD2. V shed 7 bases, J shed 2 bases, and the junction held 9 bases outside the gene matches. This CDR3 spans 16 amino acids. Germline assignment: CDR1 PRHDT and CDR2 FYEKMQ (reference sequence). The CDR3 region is CASTIWASGAYNEQFF. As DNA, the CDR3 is TGTGCCAGCACTATTTGGGCTAGCGGGGCCTACAATGAGCAGTTCTTC.

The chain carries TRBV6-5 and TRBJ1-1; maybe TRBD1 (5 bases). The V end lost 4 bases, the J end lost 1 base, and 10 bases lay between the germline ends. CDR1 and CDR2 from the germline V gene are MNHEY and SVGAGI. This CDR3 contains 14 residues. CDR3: CASSWGTENTEAFF. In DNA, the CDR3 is TGTGCCAGCAGTTGGGGGACGGAGAACACTGAAGCTTTCTTT.

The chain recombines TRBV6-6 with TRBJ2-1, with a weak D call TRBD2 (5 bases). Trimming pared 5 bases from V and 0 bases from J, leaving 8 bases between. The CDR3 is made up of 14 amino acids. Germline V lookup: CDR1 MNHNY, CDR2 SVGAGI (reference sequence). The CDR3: CASSTGNSYNEQFF. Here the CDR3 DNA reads TGTGCCAGCAGTACCGGGAACTCCTACAATGAGCAGTTCTTC.